This T cell receptor (beta chain) was sequenced in a study of OX40 agonist ivuxolimab in advanced cancers. About the study: Aged roughly 23 to 79 with a mean of about 60 years, they were around 79% male.

J gave up 6 bases and V 0 bases, and 6 bases lay outside the gene matches. There are 15 residues in the CDR3. Germline V gene lookup returns CDR1 SGHRS and CDR2 YFSETQ. TCRdb's copy holds only in-frame clones and misses some; the assay was immunoSEQ multiplex PCR. Here the sample spans 80,000 or so clones, approximately 85% being singletons. This clone has a single count. The V call is TRBV5-1, the J call TRBJ2-1, with 7 bases identical to TRBD1. Source: CD4+ or CD8+ T cells sorted from blood, taken in a trial of the OX40 agonist ivuxolimab. The receptor's source is an adult with an advanced solid tumor such as melanoma, head and neck, liver or kidney cancer. The CDR3 protein is CASSLAGGEGNEQFF. DNA for the CDR3: TGCGCCAGCAGCTTGGCAGGGGGTGAGGGCAATGAGCAGTTCTTC.